The 20 T cell receptor beta chains reported below all come from one sample, sequenced in a study of blood T cell repertoires in COVID-19. Profiled with immunoSEQ multiplex PCR; TCRdb holds only in-frame clones, not every one. The sample lists tens of thousands of clones; approximately 90% were seen once. The sequencing sample was made of peripheral blood. These receptors came from a human donor in a cohort sampled during active COVID-19.

The V and J genes are TRBV28 and TRBJ1-1, with a weak D call TRBD1 (6 bases). Germline-derived CDR1 and CDR2 are MDHEN and SYDVKM. The length of the CDR3 is 15 residues. V was clipped by 2 bases and J by 0 bases, with 10 bases between them. This CDR3 is CASSLGGTLNTEAFF. The CDR3 DNA is TGTGCCAGCAGTTTAGGGGGCACCTTGAACACTGAAGCTTTCTTT.

This sequence joins TRBV7-2 and TRBJ2-5; the D gene is possibly TRBD2 (6 bases). V lost 1 base, J lost 1 base, and 7 bases lay in between. The CDR3 consists of 14 residues. The germline CDR1 and CDR2 sequences are SGHTA and FQGNSA. CDR3: CASSLGRAQETQYF. DNA of the CDR3: TGTGCCAGCAGCTTAGGGAGGGCCCAAGAGACCCAGTACTTC. Supplemented by reference TRBV7-2 and TRBJ2-5, the full variable domain reads GAGVSQSPSNKVTEKGKDVELRCDPISGHTALYWYRQSLGQGLEFLIYFQGNSAPDKSGLPSDRFSAERTGGSVSTLTIQRTQQEDSAVYLCASSLGRAQETQYFGPGTRLLVL.

The chain has TRBV2 and TRBJ1-5, with 9 positions matching TRBD1. The CDR3 has 15 residues. The junction had 9 bases not matched to a gene; V was cut back by 6 bases and J by 6 bases. The germline gives CDR1 SNHLY, CDR2 FYNNEI. The DNA for the CDR3 is TGTGCCAGCAGCGGGACAGGGAGCCCCGGTCAGCCCCAGCATTTT. Translating it yields CASSGTGSPGQPQHF.

The chain carries TRBV19 and TRBJ1-4, with TRBD1 matching 7 bases. Germline CDR1 LNHDA, CDR2 SQIVND (reference sequence). J lost 5 bases, V lost 6 bases, and 6 bases had no gene match. The CDR3 is 14 amino acids. CDR3 bases: TGTGCCAGTAGCCCCGGGACAGCCAATGAAAAACTGTTTTTT. Translating it yields CASSPGTANEKLFF. Full variable domain (remainder filled in from reference TRBV19 and TRBJ1-4): DGGITQSPKYLFRKEGQNVTLSCEQNLNHDAMYWYRQDPGQGLRLIYYSQIVNDFQKGDIAEGYSVSREKKESFPLTVTSAQKNPTAFYLCASSPGTANEKLFFGSGTQLSVL.

The chain joins TRBV6-2 or TRBV6-3 to TRBJ2-3; D perhaps matches TRBD1 (6 bases). The CDR3 sequence is 16 residues long. CDR1 is MNHEY, CDR2 SVGEGT, per germline. The V end lost 3 bases, the J end lost 10 bases, and 23 bases lay between the germline ends. The DNA of the CDR3 is TGTGCCAGCAGTTATAGTCGGGACACTCATCAGGTCGCGCAGTATTTT. It is translated as CASSYSRDTHQVAQYF.

The chain uses TRBV11-2 and TRBJ1-2; D remains unclear. Trimming removed 6 bases at V and 4 bases at J, with 9 bases between. Germline loops: CDR1 SGHAT, CDR2 FQNNGV. The CDR3 has 12 residues. This CDR3 is CASRQIGYGYTF. DNA for the CDR3: TGTGCCAGCAGACAAATTGGCTATGGCTACACCTTC.

This clone appeared a single time. V usage is TRBV6-2 or TRBV6-3 and J usage is TRBJ2-7, with 10 bases aligning to TRBD1. With V trimmed by 5 bases and J by 1 base, 5 bases remained unmatched. CDR3 length: 15 amino acids. CDR1 is MNHEY, CDR2 SVGEGT, per germline. The CDR3 sequence is CASSPPGQGSYEQYF. CDR3 sequence (DNA): TGTGCCAGCAGTCCGCCGGGACAGGGGTCCTACGAGCAGTACTTC.

This chain connects TRBV7-9 to TRBJ1-4; D unresolved. The germline CDR1 and CDR2 sequences are SEHNR and FQNEAQ (reference sequence). This CDR3 has 16 amino acids. The V end lost 1 base, the J end lost 0 bases, and 9 bases lay between the germline ends. CDR3 protein: CASSLGPTATNEKLFF. The CDR3 DNA sequence: TGTGCCAGCAGCTTAGGTCCCACAGCAACTAATGAAAAACTGTTTTTT. The complete variable domain, with remaining parts taken from reference TRBV7-9 and TRBJ1-4, reads DTGVSQNPRHKITKRGQNVTFRCDPISEHNRLYWYRQTLGQGPEFLTYFQNEAQLEKSRLLSDRFSAERPKGSFSTLEIQRTEQGDSAMYLCASSLGPTATNEKLFFGSGTQLSVL.

The chain is built from TRBV10-3 and TRBJ2-7; D remains ambiguous. The germline V gene encodes CDR1 ENHRY and CDR2 SYGVKD. V was trimmed by 7 bases and J by 6 bases, leaving 22 bases between them. The CDR3 is 15 amino acids. The CDR3: CAITPSTGSLIEQYF. In DNA form, the CDR3 reads TGTGCCATCACGCCCAGCACGGGTTCTCTGATCGAGCAGTACTTC.

The chain carries TRBV2 and TRBJ1-5; possible D gene TRBD1, 6 bases. V was pared by 6 bases and J by 3 bases, with 15 bases between. The CDR3 is 15 residues long. CDR1 is SNHLY, CDR2 FYNNEI, per germline. CDR3 sequence: CASRPLQGNNQPQHF. CDR3 DNA: TGTGCCAGCAGACCGCTTCAGGGGAACAATCAGCCCCAGCATTTT.

This sequence joins TRBV7-2 and TRBJ2-5, with D possibly being TRBD1 (6 bases). This CDR3 contains 13 residues. The V gene's germline CDR1 is SGHTA and CDR2 FQGNSA. Trimming left V 5 bases short and J 2 bases short, with 9 bases between. The CDR3 here is CASSRDNQETQYF. The CDR3 nucleotides are TGTGCCAGCAGCCGGGACAATCAAGAGACCCAGTACTTC.

The chain is built from TRBV6-5 and TRBJ2-1, with D possibly TRBD1 on 7 matching bases. V lost 0 bases to trimming and J lost 4 bases, with 13 bases between them. The germline gives CDR1 MNHEY, CDR2 SVGAGI. CDR3 size: 16 residues. DNA for the CDR3: TGTGCCAGCAGTTACTCAGGGCAGGGGGGATACAATGAGCAGTTCTTC. This translates into CASSYSGQGGYNEQFF.

This chain connects TRBV7-2 to TRBJ1-6; D call uncertain. CDR1 SGHTA and CDR2 FQGNSA come from the germline V gene. The V end lost 3 bases, the J end lost 10 bases, and 10 bases lay between the germline ends. The CDR3 is 13 amino acids. The CDR3: CASSLEVGSPLHF. The CDR3 bases are TGTGCCAGCAGCTTGGAGGTCGGGTCACCCCTCCACTTT.

The chain links TRBV9 to TRBJ2-3, with TRBD1 as a possible D gene (6 bases). Germline V gene lookup returns CDR1 SGDLS and CDR2 YYNGEE. The CDR3 is 15 amino acids. V lost 3 bases, J lost 0 bases, and 11 bases lay in between. In DNA, the CDR3 is TGTGCCAGCAGCGGCGGACAGTTTAGCACAGATACGCAGTATTTT. Residues: CASSGGQFSTDTQYF.

The rearrangement uses TRBV6-5 and TRBJ2-7; a possible D gene is TRBD1 (5 bases). The V end was cut by 10 bases, the J end by 9 bases, with 16 bases between. Looked up from germline, CDR1 is MNHEY and CDR2 is SVGAGI. The CDR3 covers 11 residues. CDR3 coding DNA: TGTGCCACCCAACAGGCGGCTTTGCAGTACTTC. This encodes CATQQAALQYF.

V gene TRBV28 combines with J gene TRBJ2-7; 13 nucleotides match TRBD2. Unmatched junction bases numbered 6, after V lost 6 bases and J lost 4 bases. The germline V gene encodes CDR1 MDHEN and CDR2 SYDVKM. The CDR3 has 15 residues. The CDR3 DNA is TGTGCCAGCAGCATCACTAGCGGGGGGGGATACGAGCAGTACTTC. This encodes CASSITSGGGYEQYF.

The table lists this clone with a count of one. The gene calls are TRBV7-2 and TRBJ2-1; 12 positions match TRBD2. With 5 bases clipped from V and 6 bases from J, the junction kept 14 bases outside the gene matches. Per germline, CDR1 SGHTA and CDR2 FQGNSA. The CDR3 runs to 18 residues. Written as DNA, the CDR3 is TGTGCCAGCAGCCCACTCACCCTAGCGGGGGGGATCACCAATGAGCAGTTCTTC. This translates into CASSPLTLAGGITNEQFF.

This clone has a single count. The chain has TRBV9 and TRBJ1-1; 7 nucleotides agree with TRBD1. V trimming: 3 bases; J trimming: 3 bases; junction bases outside the gene matches: 5. Germline CDR1 and CDR2: SGDLS and YYNGEE. This CDR3 is built from 14 residues. Here the CDR3 reads CASSALDRDTEAFF. DNA for the CDR3: TGTGCCAGCAGCGCCCTTGACAGGGACACTGAAGCTTTCTTT.

The chain carries TRBV18 and TRBJ2-6; 10 positions agree with TRBD1. The CDR3 is made up of 19 amino acids. Germline V lookup: CDR1 KGHSH, CDR2 LQKENI. Trimming at V came to 4 bases and at J to 2 bases, leaving 11 bases not matched to a gene. The CDR3 sequence: CASSRQGASWVPGANVLTF. The CDR3, as DNA: TGTGCCAGCTCACGACAGGGGGCGTCCTGGGTTCCTGGGGCCAACGTCCTGACTTTC. Combining the CDR3 with reference TRBV18 and TRBJ2-6 gives the whole variable domain NAGVMQNPRHLVRRRGQEARLRCSPMKGHSHVYWYRQLPEEGLKFMVYLQKENIIDESGMPKERFSAEFPKEGPSILRIQQVVRGDSAAYFCASSRQGASWVPGANVLTFGAGSRLTVL.

This clone appeared a single time. The chain is built from TRBV29-1 and TRBJ1-1, with D unresolved. Germline loops: CDR1 SQVTM, CDR2 ANQGSEA. V was clipped by 8 bases and J by 8 bases, with 9 bases between them. The CDR3 has 9 amino acids. The CDR3 sequence: CSTSEEAFF. The CDR3, as DNA: TGCAGCACCTCTGAGGAAGCTTTCTTT. Drawing the rest from reference TRBV29-1 and TRBJ1-1, the complete variable domain is SAVISQKPSRDICQRGTSLTIQCQVDSQVTMMFWYRQQPGQSLTLIATANQGSEATYESGFVIDKFPISRPNLTFSTLTVSNMSPEDSSIYLCSTSEEAFFGQGTRLTVV.